This T cell receptor beta chain derives from a study of CD8+ T cells in alopecia areata (dated by TCRdb to the late 2010s). Notes on the research overall: The treated patients took part in an open-label pilot trial in which moderate-to-severe alopecia areata was treated with oral tofacitinib at 5 to 10 mg twice daily. Tofacitinib was administered for 6 to 18 months, and 6 months of follow-up off drug were then conducted to assess delayed response and recurrence. To study T cell clonal expansion in alopecia areata, the researchers applied high-throughput TCRbeta sequencing to both the C3H/HeJ mouse model and human patients. Human TCRbeta sequencing covered scalp tissue and sorted CD4+ and CD8+ peripheral blood T cells from patchy and totalis/universalis alopecia areata patients and healthy controls. Patients on tofacitinib were biopsied at baseline and after 4 and 24 weeks of treatment, and several of the patients also had a later scalp biopsy. Scalp clonality was compared among normal scalp (n=4), patchy alopecia areata scalp (n=8), and alopecia totalis/universalis scalp (n=8). RNA was extracted with the PAXgene miRNA kit for fixed scalp, the miRNeasy kit for PBMCs, and the RNeasy kit for mouse skin. Amplification of TCRbeta CDR3 regions was done by immunoSEQ multiplex PCR using 35 Vbeta forward primers and 13 Jbeta reverse primers. The full study reports these points: Compared with normal scalp, lesional scalp, particularly in alopecia totalis/universalis, had higher clonality and more expanded CD8+ clones, which suggests antigenic drive. Scalp TCR repertoire analysis is complicated because resident alphabeta T cells in normal human skin are also sequenced, whereas mouse skin is dominated by gammadelta T cells. TCR sequences shared between patients were less clear than in mice, possibly partly because of HLA diversity in the patient population.

The time point label corresponds to: baseline before oral tofacitinib. Lesional scalp punch biopsies and peripheral blood were collected from alopecia areata patients. PBMCs were isolated by density centrifugation and stained for CD3, CD4 and CD8, and CD4+ and CD8+ T cells were sorted on a FACSAria. The V and J ends are trimmed by 1 base and 0 bases, leaving 6 bases between them. The CDR3 holds 13 amino acids from the cysteine to the phenylalanine. The kept DNA is CDR3 alone, 39 bases in frame from the first base. CDR1 and CDR2 were assigned from the germline V gene as SQVTM and ANQGSEA. Libraries came from the immunoSEQ multiplex PCR assay. RNA was extracted from all samples and reverse transcribed into cDNA, which served as template for TCR sequencing. SuperScript III was used to make first-strand cDNA, primed with a 2:1 mix of oligo-dT and random hexamers. A synthetic immune receptor repertoire was used to measure amplification bias, and any remaining bias was corrected computationally. Concerning the study's data processing: Raw reads were preprocessed for error removal, and CDR3 was defined according to IMGT conventions as running from the conserved cysteine to phenylalanine. Clonality was computed as 1 minus the Shannon entropy, with the entropy normalized by log2 of the number of productive unique TCRs. Scalp TCRbeta sequences were cross-referenced with sorted blood CD4 and CD8 repertoires so that the CD4 or CD8 identity of scalp clones could be inferred. TCRdb stores this immuneACCESS table with in-frame sequences only. Part of the clones is absent; in the studies checked, under half of the shortfall reflects unresolved V genes, and no reason is known for the rest. V and J calls and clone size come straight from that table; D and trimming were deduced from the DNA. In all, the sample holds about 150,000 clones, and roughly three fifths of those were seen once. The ten largest make up under 7.5% of the sample.

About this clone itself: There is no known antigen for this receptor. Base qualities are not recorded, but no much larger clone differs from it by a single base. Other DNA sequences within the sample encode an identical CDR3.

Here the sequenced sample was CD4+ T cells sorted from blood, taken at week 0. The sequence was collected from a human donor with alopecia areata. Recombination connected TRBV29-1 to TRBJ1-1, with the D gene not clear enough to name. The DNA reads as follows: TGCAGCGTTGAAGGTCGCATGAACACTGAAGCTTTCTTT. This sequence encodes CSVEGRMNTEAFF.